These 23 T cell receptor beta chains were all obtained from the same sample, sequenced in a study of shared clonotypes between healthy human individuals. Only in-frame clones appear in the TCRdb table, and some are missing; sequencing was by immunoSEQ multiplex PCR. Among 450,000 to 650,000 clones listed, just over 75% were seen once. The sequenced sample was PBMCs. The receptors originated from a middle-aged woman in good health. Some clones in this sample may be carry-over from other donors' samples.

The V and J genes are TRBV4-3 and TRBJ2-3; D ambiguous. The V gene's germline CDR1 is LGHNA and CDR2 YSLEER. The CDR3 is made up of 16 amino acids. Trimming removed 0 bases from V and 1 base from J, with 11 bases in between. DNA of the CDR3: TGCGCCAGCAGCCAAGATGCAGGTGGGGGCACAGATACGCAGTATTTT. Encoded protein: CASSQDAGGGTDTQYF.

V usage is TRBV2 and J usage is TRBJ2-5; D is perhaps TRBD1 (6 bases). V lost 4 bases and J 4 bases, leaving 13 bases between the germline ends. CDR1 and CDR2 (germline): SNHLY, FYNNEI. The length of the CDR3 is 14 residues. The CDR3 DNA sequence: TGTGCCAGCAGTGGGGACAAGGGCCGAGAGACCCAGTACTTC. The encoded protein is CASSGDKGRETQYF. Supplemented by reference TRBV2 and TRBJ2-5, the full variable domain reads EPEVTQTPSHQVTQMGQEVILRCVPISNHLYFYWYRQILGQKVEFLVSFYNNEISEKSEIFDDQFSVERPDGSNFTLKIRSTKLEDSAMYFCASSGDKGRETQYFGPGTRLLVL.

The chain couples TRBV14 to TRBJ2-2; TRBD2 aligns across 8 bases. The junction had 6 bases not matched to a gene; V was cut back by 4 bases and J by 5 bases. In germline, CDR1 is SGHDN, CDR2 FVKESK. The CDR3 sequence is 15 residues long. This chain's CDR3 is CASSRTSGRTGELFF. The CDR3 bases are TGTGCCAGCAGCCGCACTAGCGGACGGACCGGGGAGCTGTTTTTT.

V usage is TRBV9 and J usage is TRBJ2-1, with D perhaps given as TRBD1 or TRBD2 (5 bases each). This CDR3 is built from 18 residues. Trimming removed 0 bases from V and 0 bases from J, with 16 bases in between. Germline-derived CDR1 and CDR2 are SGDLS and YYNGEE. This chain's CDR3 is CASSVAPGGGSSYNEQFF. In DNA form, the CDR3 reads TGTGCCAGCAGCGTAGCCCCCGGTGGGGGAAGCTCCTACAATGAGCAGTTCTTC.

The CDR3 sequence: CASSLNRDSHEQYF. DNA of the CDR3: TGTGCCAGCAGTTTAAACCGGGACAGCCACGAGCAGTACTTC. The V and J genes are TRBV27 and TRBJ2-7; the match to TRBD1 covers 7 bases. Unmatched junction bases numbered 6, after V lost 2 bases and J lost 5 bases. CDR3 length: 14 amino acids. The germline gives CDR1 MNHEY, CDR2 SMNVEV (reference sequence).

The chain couples TRBV7-2 to TRBJ2-5, with 11 bases lining up with TRBD1. After removal of 5 bases from V and 4 bases from J, the junction contained 3 bases not matched to a gene. This CDR3 is 14 amino acids long. CDR1 is SGHTA and CDR2 is FQGNSA in the germline V gene. Here the CDR3 reads CASSVGQGGETQYF. Written as DNA, the CDR3 is TGTGCCAGCAGCGTGGGACAGGGGGGAGAGACCCAGTACTTC.

The V and J genes are TRBV28 and TRBJ2-2, with 12 positions matching TRBD2. Germline-derived CDR1 and CDR2 are MDHEN and SYDVKM. This CDR3 comprises 17 residues. Losses at the gene ends were 4 bases for V and 4 bases for J; bases not matched to a gene: 7. CDR3 sequence (DNA): TGTGCCAGCAGTTCGGCTAGCGGGAGGGCCATCACCGGGGAGCTGTTTTTT. This gives the protein CASSSASGRAITGELFF.

V usage is TRBV27 and J usage is TRBJ2-1; TRBD2 matches 10 bases. The CDR3 extends over 14 amino acids. The V segment lost 2 bases and the J segment 7 bases; nucleotides outside the gene matches: 2. Germline assignment: CDR1 MNHEY and CDR2 SMNVEV (reference sequence). The CDR3 DNA reads TGTGCCAGCAGTTTACTAGCGGGAGTTAATGAGCAGTTCTTC. Translated: CASSLLAGVNEQFF.

The chain couples TRBV7-2 to TRBJ2-1, with TRBD2 identical over 13 bases. This CDR3 comprises 17 residues. The V gene end was trimmed by 5 bases and the J gene end by 7 bases; junction bases not matched to a gene: 11. In germline, CDR1 is SGHTA, CDR2 FQGNSA. CDR3 in DNA: TGTGCCAGCAGCACCCAGACCGGGACTAGCGGGATGAATGAGCAGTTCTTC. It translates to CASSTQTGTSGMNEQFF.

This clone was observed a single time. The genes are TRBV10-2 and TRBJ1-5; 8 nucleotides line up with TRBD1. After removal of 6 bases from V and 0 bases from J, the junction contained 7 bases not matched to a gene. Germline CDR1 is WSHSY and CDR2 is SAAADI. The CDR3 has 16 amino acids. The chain's CDR3 is CASSQKTGDSNQPQHF. CDR3 DNA sequence: TGCGCCAGCAGCCAGAAGACAGGGGATAGCAATCAGCCCCAGCATTTT.

V and J are TRBV18 and TRBJ1-5, with 7 bases aligning to TRBD1. The V segment lost 1 base and the J segment 5 bases; nucleotides outside the gene matches: 5. The CDR3 totals 15 residues. The germline V gene has CDR1 KGHSH and CDR2 LQKENI. The CDR3 loop is CASSPRTGLYQPQHF. CDR3 DNA: TGTGCCAGCTCACCACGGACAGGATTGTATCAGCCCCAGCATTTT.

The chain uses TRBV5-5 and TRBJ1-1; no definite D call. With 1 base removed from V and 3 bases from J, the gap between germline ends came to 7 bases. The length of the CDR3 is 13 residues. Germline CDR1 SGHKS, CDR2 YYEKEE (reference sequence). The CDR3 spells CASSLFTYTEAFF. For the CDR3, the DNA is TGTGCCAGCAGCTTGTTCACTTACACTGAAGCTTTCTTT.

The chain couples TRBV6-5 to TRBJ2-1; a weak D match, TRBD2 (7 bases). V shed 7 bases and J shed 5 bases, with 18 bases lying between them. Per the germline V gene, CDR1 is MNHEY and CDR2 is SVGAGI. The CDR3 spans 15 residues. The CDR3 DNA reads as TGTGCCAGCAATAGGGGCGGAGGGGGGGACAATGAGCAGTTCTTC. This gives the protein CASNRGGGGDNEQFF.

The chain is built from TRBV5-1 and TRBJ2-4; TRBD2 matches 13 bases. CDR3 size: 16 residues. Losses at the gene ends were 4 bases for V and 7 bases for J; bases not matched to a gene: 8. From germline, CDR1 is SGHRS and CDR2 YFSETQ. The CDR3 DNA reads TGCGCCAGCAGCAGGACTAGCGGGAGTGGCGCGAACATTCAGTACTTC. Translated, it gives CASSRTSGSGANIQYF.

Only one count was recorded for this clone. The rearrangement links TRBV27 to TRBJ1-5, with 7 positions matching TRBD1. The CDR3 is 16 amino acids. V was clipped by 7 bases and J by 5 bases; unmatched bases: 14. Germline V lookup: CDR1 MNHEY, CDR2 SMNVEV (reference sequence). CDR3 residues: CASTQVRDRYYQPQHF. The CDR3 DNA sequence: TGTGCCAGCACTCAGGTTAGGGACAGATACTATCAGCCCCAGCATTTT.

As for this clone: This likely came from a read error, as a far larger clone is one base away. Other nucleotide sequences in the sample specify the same CDR3. The chain has TRBV6-5 and TRBJ2-2; D may match TRBD1 or TRBD2 (5 bases each). The CDR3 runs to 14 residues. Germline V gene sequence: CDR1 MNHEY, CDR2 SVGAGI. The CDR3 spells CASRSGTDTGELFF. The CDR3 region has the DNA TGCGCCAGCAGGTCAGGGACGGACACCGGGGAGCTGTTTTTT.

The chain is built from TRBV5-1 and TRBJ2-7; TRBD1 matches 9 bases. The CDR3 contains 16 residues. Trimming removed 5 bases from V and 5 bases from J; junction bases left unmatched: 14. Germline values: CDR1 SGHRS, CDR2 YFSETQ. CDR3 in amino acids: CASRLNPGQGPDEQYF. The CDR3 bases are TGCGCCAGCAGGTTAAATCCGGGACAGGGTCCCGACGAGCAGTACTTC.

In regard to this clone: A far larger clone is just one base off, so this is likely a read error. The rearrangement uses TRBV10-3 and TRBJ1-1; D ambiguous. The CDR3 spans 13 residues. CDR1 ENHRY and CDR2 SYGVKD come from the germline V gene. Trimming removed 2 bases at V and 2 bases at J, with 6 bases between. CDR3 protein: CAISETHNTEAFF. CDR3 nucleotide sequence: TGTGCCATCAGTGAGACGCATAACACTGAAGCTTTCTTT.

This clone was found many times. This chain links TRBV21-1 with TRBJ2-2; TRBD1 was called by the table and not checked on the DNA. TRBV21-1 is labeled a pseudogene. This CDR3 is built from 13 residues. The CDR3: CASSNRDTGELFF. The CDR3 DNA sequence: TGTGCCAGCAGCAACAGGGACACCGGGGAGCTGTTTTTT.

Only a few counts were recorded for this clone. The likely explanation is a read error, given a far larger clone one base away. The sample has other DNA sequences that encode this CDR3 too. The rearrangement uses TRBV29-1 and TRBJ1-2; D gene unclear. Germline CDR1 and CDR2: SQVTM and ANQGSEA. The CDR3 consists of 12 residues. CDR3 in DNA: TGCAGTGTTGAAGACCATAACTATGGCTACACCTTC. As protein: CSVEDHNYGYTF.

The chain joins TRBV11-1 to TRBJ2-1, with 11 bases lining up with TRBD2. J was trimmed by 0 bases and V by 1 base; bases with no gene match: 8. The CDR3 sequence is 19 residues long. Germline loops: CDR1 SGHAT, CDR2 FQDESV (reference sequence). This chain's CDR3 is CASSLVGTSGPFSYNEQFF. The CDR3 bases are TGTGCCAGCAGCTTAGTGGGGACTAGCGGCCCCTTCTCCTACAATGAGCAGTTCTTC. The entire variable domain, with the rest obtained from reference TRBV11-1 and TRBJ2-1, is as follows: EAEVAQSPRYKITEKSQAVAFWCDPISGHATLYWYRQILGQGPELLVQFQDESVVDDSQLPKDRFSAERLKGVDSTLKIQPAELGDSAMYLCASSLVGTSGPFSYNEQFFGPGTRLTVL.

In its sample, this clone was seen once. J is TRBJ2-3 and V is TRBV28, with TRBD2 matching 10 bases. Germline V CDR1 and CDR2: MDHEN, SYDVKM. The CDR3 is 16 residues long. V lost 3 bases, J lost 3 bases, and 6 bases stayed unmatched. DNA of the CDR3: TGTGCCAGCAGTTTTTTAAGAGCGGGAGGGACAGATACGCAGTATTTT. Residues: CASSFLRAGGTDTQYF.

The chain has TRBV7-2 and TRBJ1-2; 8 bases fit TRBD1. V was clipped by 6 bases and J by 4 bases; unmatched bases: 4. Germline assignment: CDR1 SGHTA and CDR2 FQGNSA. This CDR3 contains 13 residues. CDR3 nucleotide sequence: TGTGCCAGCAGGAACGGACAGGGCTATGGCTACACCTTC. This translates into CASRNGQGYGYTF. Drawing the rest from reference TRBV7-2 and TRBJ1-2, the complete variable domain is GAGVSQSPSNKVTEKGKDVELRCDPISGHTALYWYRQSLGQGLEFLIYFQGNSAPDKSGLPSDRFSAERTGGSVSTLTIQRTQQEDSAVYLCASRNGQGYGYTFGSGTRLTVV.